This paragraph reports one T cell receptor (beta chain). V lost 9 bases, J lost 0 bases, and 4 bases stayed unmatched. This CDR3 is built from 15 residues. Germline CDR1 reads LNHDA; CDR2 reads SQIVND (reference sequence). TCR beta VDJ and CDR3 profiles were obtained from a genomic DNA template. TCRdb fed the reads into MiXCR, producing one record per CDR3 protein. The sample yields hundreds of thousands of distinct CDR3 sequences, 55% to 60% seen once. This specimen belongs to a study of CD8+CD57+ T cells in acquired aplastic anemia. This chain connects TRBV19 to TRBJ1-5; 11 nucleotides match TRBD1. The sequencing input was sorted CD4+, CD8+, or CD8+CD57+ T cells (not recorded which) from PBMCs. The sequence was collected from a human donor with severe aplastic anemia or a healthy control (not recorded which). CDR3 protein: CASRTGGNSNQPQHF. In DNA form, the CDR3 reads TGTGCCAGCCGGACAGGGGGCAATAGCAATCAGCCCCAGCATTTT.